This T cell receptor beta chain was sequenced in a study of shared clonotypes between healthy human individuals. The overall study: The composition of the donors was two women and a few men aged 18 to 49. Study results and limitations: Naive CD4 clonotypes overlapped across a handful of donors at roughly 5%.

Method: immunoSEQ multiplex PCR; TCRdb's copy keeps in-frame clones and lacks some. The sample shows approximately 1.5 million clones, approximately 98.5% of them seen only once. Among the donors, all were Caucasian adults who lived in Nashville, Tennessee. CD4+ cell separation produced CD45RA+ naive and CD45RA-negative memory subsets. Germline assignment: CDR1 MDHEN and CDR2 SYDVKM. This CDR3 has 16 residues. The V and J ends lost 5 bases and 6 bases, in that order; junction bases with no gene match: 13. On this clone itself: Its matching antigen is unknown.

The V gene is TRBV28, the J gene TRBJ1-1; 9 nucleotides agree with TRBD1. The sequence came from a man under 40 in good health. Sample: naive CD4+ T cells sorted from blood. The sample's subset: CD45RA+ positively selected. The CDR3 sequence: CASSVIQRTGEAEAFF. As DNA, the CDR3 is TGTGCCAGCAGTGTAATACAAAGGACAGGGGAGGCTGAAGCTTTCTTT.